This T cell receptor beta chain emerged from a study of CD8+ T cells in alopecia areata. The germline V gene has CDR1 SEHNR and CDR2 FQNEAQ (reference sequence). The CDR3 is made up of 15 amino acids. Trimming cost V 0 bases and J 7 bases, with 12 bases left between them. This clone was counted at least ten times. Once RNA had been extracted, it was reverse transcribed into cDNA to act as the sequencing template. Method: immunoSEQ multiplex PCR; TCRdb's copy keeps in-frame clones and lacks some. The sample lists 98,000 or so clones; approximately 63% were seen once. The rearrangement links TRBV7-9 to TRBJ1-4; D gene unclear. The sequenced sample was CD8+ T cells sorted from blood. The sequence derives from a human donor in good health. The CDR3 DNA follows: TGTGCCAGCAGCTTAGCGTGGCCGGTTGGTGAAAAACTGTTTTTT. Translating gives CASSLAWPVGEKLFF.